These T cell receptor beta chains were read from a single sample in a study of STAT5B mutations in CD4+ large granular lymphocyte leukemia. Libraries were prepared by immunoSEQ multiplex PCR; TCRdb keeps only in-frame clonotypes and omits some of them. This sample has around 50,000 clones, with roughly 84% found just once. The sequenced material came from CD4+ T cells from blood buffy coats. These TCRs come from a human donor in good health. CDR3s include the opening cysteine and the closing phenylalanine or tryptophan. D genes are given only for firm matches. Some rows have no size entry. The others give once, few or many, or a class for an expanded clone.

d_call clone_size j_call v_call cdr3_length cdr3_nt cdr3_aa
NA NA TRBJ2-7 TRBV19 13 TGTGCCAGTAGTATACGGCGGGCCTACGAGCAGTACTTC CASSIRRAYEQYF
TRBD2 NA TRBJ2-7 TRBV11-1 15 TGTGCCAGCACCCCTCGGGCGGGAGGGACCTACGAGCAGTACTTC CASTPRAGGTYEQYF
TRBD2 NA TRBJ2-3 TRBV29-1 15 TGCAGCGTTGCACCCAGCGGGGGAAGCACAGATACGCAGTATTTT CSVAPSGGSTDTQYF
NA NA TRBJ1-6 TRBV30 14 TGTGCCTGGGACTCAACCTCAGGGAATTCACCCCTCCACTTT CAWDSTSGNSPLHF
NA once TRBJ2-7 TRBV10-3 14 TGTGCCATCAGCCGGCAGGGCGGAACTGACGAGCAGTACTTC CAISRQGGTDEQYF
NA few TRBJ1-1 TRBV19 15 TGTGCCAGTACCCAACCCGACATTATGAACACTGAAGCTTTCTTT CASTQPDIMNTEAFF
NA NA TRBJ2-7 TRBV6-6 11 TGTGCCAGCAGTCGCAACTACGAGCAGTACTTC CASSRNYEQYF
TRBD2 NA TRBJ2-3 TRBV5-1 16 TGCGCCAGCACCTGGACTAGCGGGGGGCCCACAGATACGCAGTATTTT CASTWTSGGPTDTQYF
TRBD1 NA TRBJ1-3 TRBV6-6 16 TGTGCCAGCACCCAGACAGGGAGCCGCTCTGGAAACACCATATATTTT CASTQTGSRSGNTIYF
TRBD1 once TRBJ2-1 TRBV28 15 TGTGCCAGCAGTTCCGGGACAGGCACCTACAATGAGCAGTTCTTC CASSSGTGTYNEQFF
NA NA TRBJ2-7 TRBV7-3 14 TGTGCCAGCAGCTTAAACGCAGGATTCTACGAGCAGTACTTC CASSLNAGFYEQYF
NA NA TRBJ1-2 TRBV5-4 14 TGTGCCAGCAGCTTGGTTGGGCAGGTCTATGGCTACACCTTC CASSLVGQVYGYTF
NA once TRBJ1-2 TRBV11-3 15 TGTGCCAGCAGCCCCGAAAAATTGGACGGTAATGGCTACACCTTC CASSPEKLDGNGYTF
NA NA TRBJ1-1 TRBV29-1 11 TGCAGCGTTGAAGGTAACACTGAAGCTTTCTTT CSVEGNTEAFF
TRBD1 few TRBJ1-1 TRBV5-1 13 TGCGCCAGCAGCTTAGGGACAGGGGCTGAAGCTTTCTTT CASSLGTGAEAFF
NA NA TRBJ2-7 TRBV30 13 TGTGCCTGGAGTAAAGGGGGGACCTACGAGCAGTACTTC CAWSKGGTYEQYF
TRBD1 NA TRBJ1-1 TRBV5-6 14 TGTGCCAGCAGTTCGGGGACAGCGAACACTGAAGCTTTCTTT CASSSGTANTEAFF
NA NA TRBJ2-3 TRBV10-3 14 TGTGCCATCAGGGGGGCTCTTAGCACAGATACGCAGTATTTT CAIRGALSTDTQYF
NA NA TRBJ2-7 TRBV10-3 14 TGTGCCATCAGGTCCGGGACAACCACCTACGAGCAGTACTTC CAIRSGTTTYEQYF
NA NA TRBJ2-7 TRBV7-9 13 TGTGCCAGCAGCGGGGGGGCAGTGGGCGAGCAGTACTTC CASSGGAVGEQYF
NA NA TRBJ1-3 TRBV5-5 18 TGTGCCAGCAGCTTGTCCCTCGGGGGAGCCGTCTCTGGAAACACCATATATTTT CASSLSLGGAVSGNTIYF
NA NA TRBJ2-7 TRBV10-2 14 TGCGCCAGCAGTGAGTTTGTGGGGTCCTACGAGCAGTACTTC CASSEFVGSYEQYF
NA NA TRBJ2-7 TRBV18 14 TGTGCCAGCTCAGGGGGGACGGGGGCCTACGAGCAGTACTTC CASSGGTGAYEQYF
TRBD2 NA TRBJ2-3 TRBV10-1 16 TGCGCCAGCAGTGAGACTCTAGCGGGGGGGCCAGATACGCAGTATTTT CASSETLAGGPDTQYF
TRBD1 NA TRBJ1-4 TRBV10-2 13 TGCGCCAGCCGGGACAGCACTAATGAAAAACTGTTTTTT CASRDSTNEKLFF
TRBD1 NA TRBJ1-2 TRBV19 13 TGTGCCAGCAACCGGGACAGGGGGACTGGCTACACCTTC CASNRDRGTGYTF
NA NA TRBJ1-3 TRBV11-3 14 TGTGCCAGCAGCTCGACGGTCTCTGGAAACACCATATATTTT CASSSTVSGNTIYF
NA NA TRBJ1-2 TRBV5-1 14 TGCGCCAGCAGCTTGGCCAGCCAGGAGGGTGGCTACACCTTC CASSLASQEGGYTF
NA NA TRBJ1-1 TRBV2 10 TGTGCCAGCAGTATAGGGAGGGCTTTCTTT CASSIGRAFF
NA NA TRBJ2-3 TRBV10-3 14 TGTGCCATCAGTGGGGCAGGGTCCACAGATACGCAGTATTTT CAISGAGSTDTQYF
NA few TRBJ2-7 TRBV9 11 TGTGCCAGCAGCGTCCACTACGAGCAGTACTTC CASSVHYEQYF
NA NA TRBJ2-2 TRBV7-3 17 TGTGCCAGCAGCCCGAACGCTCCAGGGGTTTTCGGCGGGGAGCTGTTTTTT CASSPNAPGVFGGELFF
NA once TRBJ1-4 TRBV30 13 TGTGCCTGGAGTTGGGGGGCGGGTGAAAAACTGTTTTTT CAWSWGAGEKLFF
NA NA TRBJ2-3 TRBV7-3 13 TGTGCCAGCAGCTTACAGGGCGCAGATACGCAGTATTTT CASSLQGADTQYF
NA NA TRBJ2-3 TRBV7-6 16 TGTGCCAGCGCAGTTCGGGGGGCCCGGGGGGCAGATACGCAGTATTTT CASAVRGARGADTQYF
TRBD1 NA TRBJ2-7 TRBV11-2 17 TGTGCCAGCAGGGCCGGGACAGGGTCCAACGATGCCTACGAGCAGTACTTC CASRAGTGSNDAYEQYF
TRBD2 once TRBJ2-1 TRBV7-2 14 TGTGCCAGCAGCTTAGGCGACTCCGGGACTAGAAAAGTCTTC CASSLGDSGTRKVF
NA NA TRBJ2-4 TRBV2 13 TGTGCCAGCAGGAGTTTTACCAAAAACATTCAGTACTTC CASRSFTKNIQYF
NA NA TRBJ2-1 TRBV29-1 15 TGCAGCGTTGAACTCCCTAAGACACAATACAATGAGCAGTTCTTC CSVELPKTQYNEQFF
TRBD1 NA TRBJ1-1 TRBV11-3 14 TGTGCCAGCAGCTTGGACAGGGACATCACTGAAGCTTTCTTT CASSLDRDITEAFF
TRBD1 NA TRBJ2-7 TRBV11-2 15 TGTGCCAGCAGCTTAAGGGGACAGGGGACCTACGAGCAGTACTTC CASSLRGQGTYEQYF
TRBD2 once TRBJ2-4 TRBV6-4 19 TGTGCCAGCAGTGGCCGGGAGGGCCGGAGTACCTTAGCCAAAAACATTCAGTACTTC CASSGREGRSTLAKNIQYF
NA NA TRBJ2-7 TRBV6-1 13 TGTGCCAGCAGCCGGGACGGCGACTTCGAGCAGTACTTC CASSRDGDFEQYF
TRBD2 few TRBJ2-1 TRBV4-2 18 TGTGCCAGCAGCCAGGGTGGACTAGCGGGGGACTCCTACAATGAGCAGTTCTTC CASSQGGLAGDSYNEQFF
NA NA TRBJ2-7 TRBV5-4 16 TGTGCCAGCAGCTTGACGGACGGAACGGTCTCCTACGAGCAGTACTTC CASSLTDGTVSYEQYF
NA once TRBJ1-2 TRBV2 13 TGTGCCACCAGGACAGATTCTAACTATGGCTACACCTTC CATRTDSNYGYTF
NA NA TRBJ1-5 TRBV6-5 14 TGTGCCAGCAGTCGTATCCTAGGCAATCAGCCCCAGCATTTT CASSRILGNQPQHF
TRBD2 NA TRBJ2-7 TRBV27 16 TGTGCCAGCAGTTTAGAGGCGGCTAGCGGGAGTGGCGAGCAGTACTTC CASSLEAASGSGEQYF
TRBD1 NA TRBJ2-7 TRBV15 16 TGTGCCACCAGCAGAGAAGGGGGCCCCACTACCTACGAGCAGTACTTC CATSREGGPTTYEQYF
TRBD2 NA TRBJ2-7 TRBV4-2 15 TGTGCCAGCAGCCAGGCTAGCGGGGACTTCTACGAGCAGTACTTC CASSQASGDFYEQYF
TRBD1 NA TRBJ2-4 TRBV5-4 15 TGTGCCAGCAGCTCCCAAAACGGACAGGGGGCCATTCAGTACTTC CASSSQNGQGAIQYF
NA NA TRBJ1-6 TRBV28 15 TGTGCCAGCAGTTTACGGCAGGGTTATAATTCACCCCTCCACTTT CASSLRQGYNSPLHF
NA NA TRBJ1-4 TRBV5-1 13 TGCGCCAGCAGCTTGGAGAAGAATGAAAAACTGTTTTTT CASSLEKNEKLFF